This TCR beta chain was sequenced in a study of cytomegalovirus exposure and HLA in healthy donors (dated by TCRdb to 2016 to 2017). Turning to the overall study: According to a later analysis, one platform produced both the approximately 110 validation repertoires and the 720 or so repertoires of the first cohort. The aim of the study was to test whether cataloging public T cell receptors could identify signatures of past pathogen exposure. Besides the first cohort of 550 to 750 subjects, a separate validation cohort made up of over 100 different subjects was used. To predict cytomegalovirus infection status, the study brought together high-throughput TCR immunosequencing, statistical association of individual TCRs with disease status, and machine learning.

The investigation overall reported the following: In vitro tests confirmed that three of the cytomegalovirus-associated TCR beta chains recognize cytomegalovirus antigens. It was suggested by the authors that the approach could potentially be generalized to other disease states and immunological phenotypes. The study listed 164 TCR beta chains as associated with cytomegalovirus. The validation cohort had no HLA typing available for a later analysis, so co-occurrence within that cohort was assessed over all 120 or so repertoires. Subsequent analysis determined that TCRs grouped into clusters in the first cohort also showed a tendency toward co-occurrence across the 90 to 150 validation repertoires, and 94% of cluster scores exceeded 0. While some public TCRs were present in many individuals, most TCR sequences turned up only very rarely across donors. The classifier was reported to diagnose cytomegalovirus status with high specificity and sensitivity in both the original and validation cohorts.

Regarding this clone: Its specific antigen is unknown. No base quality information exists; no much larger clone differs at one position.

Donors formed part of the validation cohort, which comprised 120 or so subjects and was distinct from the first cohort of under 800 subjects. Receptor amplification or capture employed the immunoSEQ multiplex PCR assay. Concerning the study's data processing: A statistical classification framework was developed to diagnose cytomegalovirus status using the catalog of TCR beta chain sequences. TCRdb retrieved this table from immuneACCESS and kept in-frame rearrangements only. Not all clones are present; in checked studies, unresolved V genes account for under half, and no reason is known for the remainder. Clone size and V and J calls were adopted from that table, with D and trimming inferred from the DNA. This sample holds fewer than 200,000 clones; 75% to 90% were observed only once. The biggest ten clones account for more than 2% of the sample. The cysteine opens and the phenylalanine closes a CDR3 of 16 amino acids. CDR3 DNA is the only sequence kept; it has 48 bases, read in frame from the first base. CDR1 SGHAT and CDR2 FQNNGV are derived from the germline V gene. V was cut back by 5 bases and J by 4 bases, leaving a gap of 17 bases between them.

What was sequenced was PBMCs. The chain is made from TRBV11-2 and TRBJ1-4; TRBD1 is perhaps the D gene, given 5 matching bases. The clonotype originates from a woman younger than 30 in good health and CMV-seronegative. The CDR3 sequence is CASSPLARALNEKLFF. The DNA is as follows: TGTGCCAGCAGCCCGCTCGCCAGGGCCCTTAATGAAAAACTGTTTTTT.